Listed below are T cell receptor beta chains from one sample, sequenced in a study of cytomegalovirus exposure and HLA in healthy donors. Method: immunoSEQ multiplex PCR; TCRdb's copy keeps in-frame clones and lacks some. The table has around 220,000 clones, about 75% seen once; the top ten hold 1.5% to 2%. Material for sequencing was PBMCs. Receptor source: a woman between 25 and 40 years old in good health and CMV-seronegative. The CDR3 runs from the conserved cysteine through the conserved F or W.

J gene	V gene	CDR3 protein
TRBJ2-7	TRBV4-2	CASSQEASYEQYF
TRBJ2-3	TRBV7-9	CAIRHPTSGRPSTDTQYF
TRBJ2-7	TRBV15	CATSRPDSSYEQYF
TRBJ2-1	TRBV21-1	CASSPYRVGETQFF
TRBJ2-5	TRBV7-9	CASSLPSRATRETQYF
TRBJ2-1	TRBV9	CASSVGTSGYYNEQFF
TRBJ1-1	TRBV7-3	CASSSEPGAEAFF
TRBJ2-1	TRBV9	CASTRYGQGGFSHEQFF
TRBJ2-7	TRBV7-9	CSSSSDWQGEQYF
TRBJ2-7	TRBV29-1	CSVEGTSGGADEQYF
TRBJ2-5	TRBV7-9	CASSYRGGSGETQYF
TRBJ1-6	TRBV19	CASSPDRVYNSPLHF
TRBJ2-7	TRBV6-1	CASSERLAGGPREQYF
TRBJ1-2	TRBV7-9	CASSSTQGAFYGYTF
TRBJ1-5	TRBV4-2	CASSQESGPQDQPQHF
TRBJ2-5	TRBV2	CASSEARLAEEQYF
TRBJ1-2	TRBV7-9	CSSSLEGRRNYGYTF
TRBJ1-1	TRBV5-4	CASSAKGITEAFF
TRBJ2-1	TRBV6-5	CASSYGTRAGNEQFF
TRBJ2-7	TRBV6-5	CASSPRGANSYEQYF
TRBJ1-1	TRBV19	CASRSGQLNTEAFF
TRBJ1-2	TRBV5-1	CASSPTGGGYTF
TRBJ1-6	TRBV11-3	CASSPGHENSPLHF
TRBJ2-3	TRBV7-2	CASSRQGSDTQYF
TRBJ1-6	TRBV5-5	CASSLNRDRRGNSPLHF
TRBJ2-1	TRBV5-4	CASSFRHNEQFF
TRBJ2-2	TRBV5-1	CASSLVGTLNTGELFF
TRBJ1-4	TRBV6-5	CASSYSGKLFF
TRBJ1-6	TRBV25-1	CASSEGLSYLNF
TRBJ1-1	TRBV6-1	CASSEGVYTEAFF
TRBJ2-1	TRBV7-3	CASSLLYRDKDNEQFF
TRBJ2-5	TRBV7-9	CASSESGRGLETQYF
TRBJ2-5	TRBV18	CASSSPGEVQETQYF
TRBJ1-4	TRBV2	CASTTGPGEKLFF
TRBJ2-7	TRBV7-9	CASSGQREQYF
TRBJ2-7	TRBV5-1	CASSLYGTGGYEQYF
TRBJ2-5	TRBV7-9	CASTGETQYF
TRBJ2-3	TRBV27	CASSPTSGSPDTQYF
TRBJ2-1	TRBV19	CASPSGIRWFF
TRBJ2-2	TRBV19	CASRNTGTGELFF
TRBJ1-1	TRBV4-1	CASSPRQGPSLDNTEAFF
TRBJ2-2	TRBV29-1	CSVGTGEFGELFF
TRBJ1-5	TRBV5-6	CASSRGTGGYQPQHF
TRBJ2-1	TRBV5-1	CASSLRPTGQAYNEQFF
TRBJ2-1	TRBV29-1	CSVEGLAGGSSYNEQFF
TRBJ1-4	TRBV6-5	CASSGGLGEKLFF